The rows below give T cell receptor beta chains drawn from one sample of a study of T cell changes during pregnancy in multiple sclerosis. Profiling relied on immunoSEQ multiplex PCR, and the TCRdb table lists in-frame clones only, not all of them. In the table there are some 68,000 clones, roughly 94% of which are singletons. The starting material was peripheral blood, obtained in the second trimester of pregnancy. The receptors derive from a female donor in good health, enrolled as a control in a pregnancy study. The CDR3 runs from the conserved cysteine through the conserved F or W. Each record gives: D gene, clone size, V gene, J gene, CDR3 length, CDR3 protein, CDR3 DNA. A D gene is named only where the DNA matches it firmly. The size of a clone is reported for some rows only, either as once, few or many, or as a class for expanded clones.

TRBD1,-,TRBV7-6,TRBJ2-7,15,CASSADRGRWGEQYF,TGTGCCAGCAGCGCGGACAGGGGGCGATGGGGCGAGCAGTACTTC
TRBD1,-,TRBV11-3,TRBJ1-2,14,CASSLETGNYGYTF,TGTGCCAGCAGCTTAGAGACAGGGAACTATGGCTACACCTTC
TRBD1,-,TRBV2,TRBJ2-5,16,CASSTGTGGFQETQYF,TGTGCCAGCAGTACCGGGACAGGGGGTTTCCAAGAGACCCAGTACTTC
TRBD1,-,TRBV5-1,TRBJ2-7,15,CASTLAGGQYYEQYF,TGCGCCAGCACTCTTGCAGGGGGACAGTATTACGAGCAGTACTTC
TRBD1,-,TRBV28,TRBJ2-5,19,CASSRKTGGEVSEQETQYF,TGTGCCAGCAGCCGAAAGACAGGGGGCGAAGTATCCGAGCAAGAGACCCAGTACTTC
TRBD1,few,TRBV6-5,TRBJ2-5,14,CASSRDRDQETQYF,TGTGCCAGCAGTAGAGACAGGGACCAAGAGACCCAGTACTTC
-,-,TRBV29-1,TRBJ2-3,12,CSVLRNTDTQYF,TGCAGCGTTTTGAGGAACACAGATACGCAGTATTTT
-,-,TRBV2,TRBJ2-2,14,CASSEAGETGELFF,TGTGCCAGCAGTGAAGCGGGAGAAACCGGGGAGCTGTTTTTT
-,-,TRBV5-6,TRBJ2-3,16,CASSLAWTDRTDTQYF,TGTGCCAGCAGCTTGGCCTGGACAGACAGGACAGATACGCAGTATTTT
-,-,TRBV4-1,TRBJ1-3,13,CASSPISGNTIYF,TGCGCCAGCAGCCCTATATCTGGAAACACCATATATTTT
-,-,TRBV5-1,TRBJ2-2,17,CASSLQGANRGTGELFF,TGCGCCAGCAGCTTACAGGGCGCCAACCGCGGCACCGGGGAGCTGTTTTTT
TRBD2,-,TRBV6-1,TRBJ2-3,15,CASSPLAESTDTQYF,TGTGCCAGCAGTCCACTAGCGGAGAGCACAGATACGCAGTATTTT
TRBD1,-,TRBV28,TRBJ1-2,14,CASSFSTGRGGYTF,TGTGCCAGCAGTTTTTCGACAGGGCGGGGTGGCTACACCTTC
-,-,TRBV7-2,TRBJ1-1,16,CASSLALLKGGGEAFF,TGTGCCAGCAGCTTAGCGCTATTGAAGGGGGGAGGGGAAGCTTTCTTT
-,-,TRBV13,TRBJ1-2,13,CASSLGSGYGYTF,TGTGCCAGCAGCTTAGGTTCAGGGTACGGCTACACCTTC
-,-,TRBV4-2,TRBJ2-7,14,CASSQEEGGYEQYF,TGTGCCAGCAGCCAAGAAGAGGGTGGGTACGAGCAGTACTTC
-,few,TRBV9,TRBJ1-4,15,CASSLQGNQGEKLFF,TGTGCCAGCAGCTTACAAGGGAATCAGGGTGAAAAACTGTTTTTT
TRBD1,once,TRBV9,TRBJ1-5,14,CASSDGQGGQPQHF,TGTGCCAGCAGCGATGGACAGGGGGGGCAGCCCCAGCATTTT
TRBD1,-,TRBV19,TRBJ1-2,15,CASSSPGQGGYGYTF,TGTGCCAGTAGCTCGCCGGGACAGGGAGGCTATGGCTACACCTTC
-,-,TRBV6-6,TRBJ1-2,15,CASSPTGVPNYGYTF,TGTGCCAGCAGTCCCACAGGAGTTCCTAACTATGGCTACACCTTC
-,-,TRBV6-4,TRBJ2-3,14,CASSENGAADTQYF,TGTGCCAGCAGTGAAAACGGAGCAGCAGATACGCAGTATTTT
TRBD2,few,TRBV7-8,TRBJ2-5,15,CASSLTVGGQETQYF,TGTGCCAGCAGCTTAACCGTGGGGGGGCAAGAGACCCAGTACTTC
-,-,TRBV6-5,TRBJ1-3,14,CASSRDRTGNTIYF,TGTGCCAGCAGCCGCGACAGGACTGGAAACACCATATATTTT